This is a list of T cell receptor beta chains from one sample in a study of breast tumors, draining lymph nodes, adjacent tissues. Each CDR3 protein gets one entry after TCRdb re-called the multiplex PCR reads with MiXCR. The sample contains under 70,000 distinct CDR3 sequences, roughly two fifths of which appear only once. The sequenced sample consisted of breast tumor tissue. These receptors all come from a female donor with breast cancer. Some clones in this sample may be carry-over from other donors' samples. CDR3s include the opening cysteine and the closing phenylalanine or tryptophan. A D gene is named only where the DNA matches it firmly. Where a row states a size, it is once, few, many or the class of an expanded clone; other rows omit it.

D	V	J	size	CDR3	DNA
NA	TRBV6-5	TRBJ2-1	many	CASSYSDNEQFF	TGTGCCAGCAGTTACTCCGACAATGAGCAGTTCTTC
TRBD2	TRBV5-1	TRBJ2-5	NA	CASSLGGGLAGRQGTQYF	TGCGCCAGCAGCTTGGGTGGGGGACTAGCGGGGAGGCAAGGGACCCAGTACTTC
TRBD1	TRBV19	TRBJ1-5	few	CASRGRGTGMSYEHF	TGTGCCAGTAGAGGCCGCGGGACAGGTATGTCCTACGAGCATTTT
NA	TRBV14	TRBJ2-3	many	CARSPTDTQYF	TGTGCCAGGAGTCCCACAGATACGCAGTATTTT
TRBD2	TRBV20-1	TRBJ2-1	NA	CSAYRLAGVNEQFF	TGCAGTGCTTACCGACTAGCGGGAGTCAATGAGCAGTTCTTC
NA	TRBV27	TRBJ1-5	many	CASSLRPYQPQHF	TGTGCCAGCAGTTTACGGCCTTACCAGCCCCAGCATTTT
TRBD1	TRBV20-1	TRBJ2-7	NA	CSARPGQGAYEQYF	TGCAGTGCTAGACCGGGACAGGGGGCCTACGAGCAGTACTTC
TRBD1	TRBV12-3/TRBV12-4	TRBJ2-3	many	CASSPPGTDPDTQYF	TGTGCCAGCAGCCCTCCGGGGACAGACCCAGATACGCAGTATTTT
NA	TRBV9	TRBJ1-2	medium-sized	CASSVLQGAGGYTF	TGTGCCAGCAGCGTACTTCAGGGTGCGGGAGGCTACACCTTC
TRBD1	TRBV24-1	TRBJ1-6	NA	CATSDFDRANSPLHF	TGTGCCACCAGTGATTTCGACAGGGCTAATTCACCCCTCCACTTT
NA	TRBV7-3	TRBJ2-3	once	CASSVLEGEGTDTQYF	TGTGCCAGCAGCGTATTGGAGGGGGAAGGCACAGATACGCAGTATTTT
NA	TRBV11-2	TRBJ1-2	NA	CVSSLGFDAYTF	TGTGTCAGCAGCTTAGGTTTCGATGCCTACACCTTC
TRBD1	TRBV6-5	TRBJ2-7	NA	CASSEPDRGYYEQYF	TGTGCCAGCAGCGAGCCGGACAGGGGTTATTACGAGCAGTACTTC
NA	TRBV11-2	TRBJ1-2	many	CASSSRDNYGYTF	TGTGCCAGCAGCTCCCGGGATAACTATGGCTACACCTTC
NA	TRBV12-3/TRBV12-4	TRBJ1-4	many	CASSLTGRGRTNEKLFF	TGTGCCAGCAGTTTAACGGGCAGGGGCAGAACTAATGAAAAACTGTTTTTT
TRBD1	TRBV20-1	TRBJ2-5	few	CSAGQGTRENQYF	TGCAGTGCCGGACAGGGGACCAGAGAGAACCAGTACTTC
NA	TRBV19	TRBJ2-6	once	CASKSGTNVLTF	TGTGCCAGTAAAAGCGGAACCAACGTCCTGACTTTC
NA	TRBV11-1	TRBJ2-7	NA	CASSIGGTRNYYEQYF	TGTGCCAGCAGCATTGGGGGGACTCGGAACTACTACGAGCAGTACTTC
NA	TRBV4-1	TRBJ2-7	medium-sized	CASSQDSSYEQYF	TGCGCCAGCAGCCAGGACAGCTCCTACGAGCAGTACTTC
NA	TRBV6-5	TRBJ1-2	many	CASSYSGGYGYTF	TGTGCCAGCAGTTACTCAGGAGGCTATGGCTACACCTTC
TRBD2	TRBV6-5	TRBJ2-3	NA	CASKLGRGVRDTQYF	TGTGCCAGCAAGCTTGGGCGGGGGGTTCGGGATACGCAGTATTTT
TRBD1	TRBV7-8	TRBJ1-1	few	CASRPNRGPRNTEAFF	TGTGCCAGCAGACCAAACAGGGGGCCGAGGAACACTGAAGCTTTCTTT
TRBD2	TRBV29-1	TRBJ2-1	many	CSVVSGRSPIGEQFF	TGCAGCGTCGTTAGCGGGAGGTCTCCAATAGGGGAGCAGTTCTTC
TRBD1	TRBV30	TRBJ1-2	NA	CAATGTGAGGYTF	TGTGCCGCTACCGGGACAGGGGCTGGTGGCTACACCTTC
TRBD2	TRBV4-1	TRBJ2-7	few	CASGGGGAGEGEQYF	TGCGCCAGCGGGGGGGGGGGAGCGGGAGAGGGGGAGCAGTACTTC
NA	TRBV20-1	TRBJ1-2	NA	CSAGRPYGYTF	TGCAGTGCAGGGAGGCCCTATGGCTACACCTTC
TRBD1	TRBV6-5	TRBJ1-6	once	CASSPPGQGATYNSPLHF	TGTGCCAGCAGTCCTCCGGGACAGGGGGCTACCTATAATTCACCCCTCCACTTT
NA	TRBV5-1	TRBJ2-7	many	CASSLSSGRAYEQYF	TGCGCCAGCAGCTTGTCTTCGGGACGGGCTTACGAGCAGTACTTC
TRBD2	TRBV11-1	TRBJ2-1	NA	CASSLGRAGGSKNGQFF	TGTGCCAGCAGTTTAGGCCGGGCTGGCGGGAGTAAGAATGGGCAGTTCTTC
NA	TRBV29-1	TRBJ1-2	NA	CSVGSTGGGNTF	TGCAGCGTTGGGTCCACAGGCGGGGGGAACACCTTC
NA	TRBV5-5	TRBJ1-5	many	CASSYTPSGRGNNQPQHF	TGTGCCAGCAGCTATACCCCCTCGGGAAGGGGAAACAATCAGCCCCAGCATTTT
TRBD2	TRBV12-3/TRBV12-4	TRBJ2-3	once	CASSYSALAGGFNTQYF	TGTGCCAGCAGTTACTCGGCTCTAGCGGGAGGGTTCAATACGCAGTATTTT
NA	TRBV12-3/TRBV12-4	TRBJ1-2	NA	CASSPDGRRYTF	TGTGCCAGCAGCCCCGACGGCCGACGCTACACCTTC
TRBD2	TRBV10-3	TRBJ2-1	NA	CAISESGLAGALTDEQFF	TGTGCCATCAGTGAGTCGGGACTAGCGGGTGCCTTAACGGATGAGCAGTTCTTC